Described below is a single T cell receptor (beta chain) sequence and its context. The antigen is unknown. Each cDNA held unique molecular identifiers, and template switching gave it a universal primer site. Each CDR3 protein is one row after TCRdb ran MiXCR on the 5' RACE reads. The table shows just over 450,000 distinct CDR3 sequences, with 11% to 15% occurring only once. These data are taken from a study of identical twins. Findings and caveats of the study: Abundant beta clonotypes from cord blood bore fewer insertions; memory repertoires lacked this pattern.

Healthy Caucasians, and only they, were the donors. V shed 5 bases and J shed 4 bases, with 17 bases lying between them. The CDR3 length is 15 residues. These records were also assigned to another study, of yellow fever vaccine responses in identical twins.

The sequenced sample consisted of CD4+ T cells sorted from blood. This sequence was found in a woman between 18 and 30 years old in good health. V gene TRBV12-3 or TRBV12-4 combines with J gene TRBJ2-5, with TRBD1 as a possible D gene (8 bases). CDR3 nucleotides: TGTGCCAGCAGTCCAAGGACAGGGAGGGCAGAGACCCAGTACTTC. Translated: CASSPRTGRAETQYF.